A selection of T cell receptor beta chains follows, all from one sample in a study of shared clonotypes between healthy human individuals. Sequencing used immunoSEQ multiplex PCR; TCRdb keeps in-frame clones, though not all of them. The data contain about 2.4 million clones, approximately 93% of them seen just once; the ten biggest clones take up approximately 0.37%. Sequenced input: naive CD4+ T cells from PBMCs. These receptors came from a man between 18 and 29 years old in good health. Some clones in this sample may be carry-over from other donors' samples. CDR3s include the opening cysteine and the closing phenylalanine or tryptophan.

J gene | V gene | CDR3 protein
TRBJ2-3 | TRBV28 | CASSNADTQYF
TRBJ1-1 | TRBV7-2 | CASTVGGRTEAFF
TRBJ1-2 | TRBV6-1 | CASSDVAGGAYGYTF
TRBJ2-1 | TRBV15 | CATSRLINSYNEQFF
TRBJ2-1 | TRBV27 | CASSLTSGHRNEQFF
TRBJ2-1 | TRBV5-1 | CASSLVSSGLYNEQFF
TRBJ2-1 | TRBV19 | CASSIPGQGANEQFF
TRBJ2-7 | TRBV28 | CASSSTGGSYEQYF
TRBJ1-2 | TRBV7-2 | CASSLARSIYGYTF
TRBJ1-1 | TRBV7-2 | CASSLQGAGIDTEAFF
TRBJ2-1 | TRBV5-4 | CASSRDYEQFF
TRBJ2-1 | TRBV9 | CASSVDGLTNEQFF
TRBJ2-5 | TRBV4-2 | CASSPGLARVQETQYF
TRBJ1-2 | TRBV5-6 | CASSSPGQGGGYTF
TRBJ2-5 | TRBV11-3 | CASSLSSGETQYF
TRBJ1-5 | TRBV10-3 | CAISPARDQPQHF
TRBJ1-5 | TRBV28 | CASRQGNQPQHF
TRBJ2-5 | TRBV7-9 | CASSLVDSGRVWQETQYF
TRBJ2-3 | TRBV18 | CASSTAAGEDTQYF
TRBJ2-7 | TRBV5-1 | CASSLLRRGEGEQYF
TRBJ2-1 | TRBV18 | CASSPLKVAGYNEQFF
TRBJ1-2 | TRBV5-1 | CASSLESTGQRYTF
TRBJ2-3 | TRBV9 | CASSVDQLSYTQYF
TRBJ1-2 | TRBV5-1 | CASSLGVQGRGDGYTF
TRBJ2-5 | TRBV7-9 | CASSRGTSGRLTQETQYF
TRBJ2-5 | TRBV6-1 | CASTQQETQYF
TRBJ2-4 | TRBV28 | CASTPGGKNIQYF
TRBJ1-2 | TRBV6-5 | CASSSPAPGRDSGYTF
TRBJ2-1 | TRBV5-1 | CASSLSSGSNEQFF
TRBJ2-7 | TRBV12-5 | CASGLVLGGGIHEQYF